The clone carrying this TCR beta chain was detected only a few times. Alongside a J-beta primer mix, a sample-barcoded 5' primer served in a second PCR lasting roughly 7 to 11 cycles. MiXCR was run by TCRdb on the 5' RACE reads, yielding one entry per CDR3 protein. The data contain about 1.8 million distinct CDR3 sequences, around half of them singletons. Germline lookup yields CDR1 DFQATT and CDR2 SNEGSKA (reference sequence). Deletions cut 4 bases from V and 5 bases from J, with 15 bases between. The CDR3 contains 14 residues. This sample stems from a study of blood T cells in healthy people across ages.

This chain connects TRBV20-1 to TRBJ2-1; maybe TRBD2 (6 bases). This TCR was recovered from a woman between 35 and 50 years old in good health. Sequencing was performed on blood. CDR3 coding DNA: TGCAGTGCTACTCTAGGCGGGGACCACAATGAGCAGTTCTTC. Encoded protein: CSATLGGDHNEQFF.